The 4 T cell receptor beta chains below come from one sample, sequenced in a study of blood T cell repertoires in COVID-19. Method: immunoSEQ multiplex PCR; TCRdb's copy keeps in-frame clones and lacks some. The sample lists approximately 300,000 clones, around 90% occurring once. Source material: peripheral blood. These receptors originate from a woman under 40 with COVID-19, enrolled during active disease.

This chain links TRBV7-3 with TRBJ2-4; possibly TRBD2 for D (6 bases). Germline V lookup: CDR1 SGHTA, CDR2 FQGTGA. The germline V and J ends were trimmed by 0 bases and 6 bases, with 15 bases remaining between them. CDR3 size: 16 residues. The CDR3 is CASSLTGGVDRNIQYF. In DNA form, the CDR3 reads TGTGCCAGCAGCTTAACGGGCGGGGTAGATCGAAACATTCAGTACTTC.

This clone was detected only a few times. The V call is TRBV28, the J call TRBJ2-7; 12 nucleotides agree with TRBD2. Unmatched junction bases numbered 6, after V lost 3 bases and J lost 0 bases. Looked up from germline, CDR1 is MDHEN and CDR2 is SYDVKM. The CDR3 length is 17 residues. Here the CDR3 reads CASSLASGRVSSYEQYF. In DNA, the CDR3 is TGTGCCAGCAGTTTGGCTAGCGGGAGGGTTAGCTCCTACGAGCAGTACTTC.

V usage is TRBV4-2 and J usage is TRBJ2-3; a weak D match, TRBD1 (6 bases). The CDR3 is 16 amino acids. V gave up 3 bases and J gave up 0 bases, with 13 bases separating them. The germline V gene encodes CDR1 LGHNA and CDR2 YNFKEQ. CDR3 bases: TGTGCCAGCAGCCAGACAGGTTCATCTAGCACAGATACGCAGTATTTT. It specifies CASSQTGSSSTDTQYF.

This sequence joins TRBV5-1 and TRBJ2-3; 8 nucleotides match TRBD2. V was pared by 4 bases and J by 5 bases, with 6 bases of the junction left unmatched. The CDR3 loop spans 14 amino acids. Germline lookup yields CDR1 SGHRS and CDR2 YFSETQ. DNA for the CDR3: TGCGCCAGCAGCGAAGCGGGAGTAAAAGATACGCAGTATTTT. It translates to CASSEAGVKDTQYF.